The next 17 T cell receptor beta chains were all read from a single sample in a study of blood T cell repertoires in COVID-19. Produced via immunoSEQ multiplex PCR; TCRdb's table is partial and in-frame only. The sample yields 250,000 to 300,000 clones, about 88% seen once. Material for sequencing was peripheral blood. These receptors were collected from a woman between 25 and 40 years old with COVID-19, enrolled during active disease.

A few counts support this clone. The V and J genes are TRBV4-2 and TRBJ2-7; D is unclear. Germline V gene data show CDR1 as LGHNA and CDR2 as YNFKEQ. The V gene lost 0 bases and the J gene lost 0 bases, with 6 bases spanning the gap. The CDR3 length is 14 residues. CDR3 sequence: CASSQDLGSYEQYF. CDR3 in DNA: TGTGCCAGCAGCCAAGATCTAGGCTCCTACGAGCAGTACTTC.

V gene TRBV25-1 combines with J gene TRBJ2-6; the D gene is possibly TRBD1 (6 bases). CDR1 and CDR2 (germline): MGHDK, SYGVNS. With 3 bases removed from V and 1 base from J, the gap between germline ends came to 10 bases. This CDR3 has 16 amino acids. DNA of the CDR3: TGTGCCAGCAGTGACGCACAGGGTTCTGGGGCCAACGTCCTGACTTTC. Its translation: CASSDAQGSGANVLTF. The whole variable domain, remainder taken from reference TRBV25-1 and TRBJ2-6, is EADIYQTPRYLVIGTGKKITLECSQTMGHDKMYWYQQDPGMELHLIHYSYGVNSTEKGDLSSESTVSRIRTEHFPLTLESARPSHTSQYLCASSDAQGSGANVLTFGAGSRLTVL.

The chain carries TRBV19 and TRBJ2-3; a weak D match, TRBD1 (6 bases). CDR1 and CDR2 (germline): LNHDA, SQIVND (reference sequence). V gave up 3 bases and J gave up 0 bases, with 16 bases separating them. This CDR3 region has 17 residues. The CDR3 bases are TGTGCCAGTAGTATTACGGGGCCGGGACACAGCACAGATACGCAGTATTTT. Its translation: CASSITGPGHSTDTQYF.

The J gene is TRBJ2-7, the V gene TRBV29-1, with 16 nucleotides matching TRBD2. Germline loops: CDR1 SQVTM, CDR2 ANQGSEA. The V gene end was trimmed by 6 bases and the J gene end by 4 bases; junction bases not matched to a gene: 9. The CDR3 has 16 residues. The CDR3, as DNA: TGCAGCGTGCAAGGGGGACTAGCGGGAGGGCCATACGAGCAGTACTTC. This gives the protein CSVQGGLAGGPYEQYF.

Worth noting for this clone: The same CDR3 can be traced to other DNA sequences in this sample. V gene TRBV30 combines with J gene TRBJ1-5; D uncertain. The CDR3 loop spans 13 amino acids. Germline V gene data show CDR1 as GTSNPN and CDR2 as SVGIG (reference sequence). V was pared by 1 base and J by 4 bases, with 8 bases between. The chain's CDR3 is CAWSASSNQPQHF. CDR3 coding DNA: TGTGCCTGGAGTGCTTCCTCTAATCAGCCCCAGCATTTT.

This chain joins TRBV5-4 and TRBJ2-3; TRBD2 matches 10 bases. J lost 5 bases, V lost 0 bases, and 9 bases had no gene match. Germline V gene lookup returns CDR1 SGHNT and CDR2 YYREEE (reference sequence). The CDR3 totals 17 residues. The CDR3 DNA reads TGTGCCAGCAGCTTGGTGGCAGCGGGAGGGCCAGAAGATACGCAGTATTTT. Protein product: CASSLVAAGGPEDTQYF. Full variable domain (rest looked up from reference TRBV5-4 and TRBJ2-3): ETGVTQSPTHLIKTRGQQVTLRCSSQSGHNTVSWYQQALGQGPQFIFQYYREEENGRGNFPPRFSGLQFPNYSSELNVNALELDDSALYLCASSLVAAGGPEDTQYFGPGTRLTVL.

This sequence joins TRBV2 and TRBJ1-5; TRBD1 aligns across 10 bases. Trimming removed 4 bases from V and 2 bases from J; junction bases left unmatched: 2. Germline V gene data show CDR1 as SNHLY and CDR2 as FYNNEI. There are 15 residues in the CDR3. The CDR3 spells CASSGDRGGNQPQHF. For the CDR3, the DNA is TGTGCCAGCAGTGGGGACAGGGGTGGCAATCAGCCCCAGCATTTT.

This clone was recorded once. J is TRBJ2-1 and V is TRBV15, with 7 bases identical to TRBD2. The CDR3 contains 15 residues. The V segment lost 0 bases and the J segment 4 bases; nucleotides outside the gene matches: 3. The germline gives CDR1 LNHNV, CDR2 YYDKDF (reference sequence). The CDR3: CATSRDGGGYNEQFF. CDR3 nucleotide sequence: TGTGCCACCAGCAGAGATGGGGGAGGGTACAATGAGCAGTTCTTC.

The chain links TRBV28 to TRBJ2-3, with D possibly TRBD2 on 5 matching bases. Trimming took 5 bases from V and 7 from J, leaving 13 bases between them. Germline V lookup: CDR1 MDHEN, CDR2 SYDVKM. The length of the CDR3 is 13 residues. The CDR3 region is CASSPQPGYTQYF. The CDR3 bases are TGTGCCAGCAGTCCCCAGCCGGGATATACGCAGTATTTT. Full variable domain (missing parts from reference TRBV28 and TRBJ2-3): DVKVTQSSRYLVKRTGEKVFLECVQDMDHENMFWYRQDPGLGLRLIYFSYDVKMKEKGDIPEGYSVSREKKERFSLILESASTNQTSMYLCASSPQPGYTQYFGPGTRLTVL.

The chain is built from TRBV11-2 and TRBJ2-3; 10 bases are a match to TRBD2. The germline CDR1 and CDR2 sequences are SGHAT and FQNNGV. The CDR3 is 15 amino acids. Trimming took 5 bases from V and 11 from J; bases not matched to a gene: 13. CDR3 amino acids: CASSPPRAGGPRQYF. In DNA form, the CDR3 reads TGTGCCAGCAGCCCCCCCCGAGCGGGAGGGCCTCGGCAGTATTTT.

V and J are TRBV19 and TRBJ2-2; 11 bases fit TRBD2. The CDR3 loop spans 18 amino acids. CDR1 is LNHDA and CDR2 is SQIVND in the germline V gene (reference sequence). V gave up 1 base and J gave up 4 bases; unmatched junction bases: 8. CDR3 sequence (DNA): TGTGCCAGTAGTATAGTCCGACTAGCGGGGCAGGGCACCGGGGAGCTGTTTTTT. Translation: CASSIVRLAGQGTGELFF.

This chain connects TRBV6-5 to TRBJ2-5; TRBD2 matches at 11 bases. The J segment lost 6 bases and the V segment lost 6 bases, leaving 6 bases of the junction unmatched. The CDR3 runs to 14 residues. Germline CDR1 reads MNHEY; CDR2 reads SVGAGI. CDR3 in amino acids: CASRFGTSGKTQYF. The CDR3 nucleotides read TGTGCCAGCAGGTTCGGGACTAGCGGAAAGACCCAGTACTTC.

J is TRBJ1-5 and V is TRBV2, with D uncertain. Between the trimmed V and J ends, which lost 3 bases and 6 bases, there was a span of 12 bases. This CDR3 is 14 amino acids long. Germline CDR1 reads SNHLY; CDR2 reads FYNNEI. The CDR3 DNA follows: TGTGCCAGCAGTGACCCGGTTGGTCGTCAGCCCCAGCATTTT. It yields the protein CASSDPVGRQPQHF. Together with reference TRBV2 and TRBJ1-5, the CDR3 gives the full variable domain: EPEVTQTPSHQVTQMGQEVILRCVPISNHLYFYWYRQILGQKVEFLVSFYNNEISEKSEIFDDQFSVERPDGSNFTLKIRSTKLEDSAMYFCASSDPVGRQPQHFGDGTRLSIL.

The CDR3 is CASRSGTSTDTQYF. The CDR3 nucleotides are TGTGCCAGCAGGAGCGGCACTAGCACAGATACGCAGTATTTT. The V and J genes are TRBV28 and TRBJ2-3, with a possible D match to TRBD2 (5 bases). The CDR3 spans 14 residues. CDR1 and CDR2 from the germline V gene are MDHEN and SYDVKM. V was pared by 6 bases and J by 0 bases, with 10 bases between.

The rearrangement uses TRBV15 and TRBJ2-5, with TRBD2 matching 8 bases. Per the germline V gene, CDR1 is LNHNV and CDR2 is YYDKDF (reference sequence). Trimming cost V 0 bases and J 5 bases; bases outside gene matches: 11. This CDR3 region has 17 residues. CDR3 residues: CATSRDGWSGGGETQYF. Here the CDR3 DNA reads TGTGCCACCAGCAGAGATGGTTGGAGCGGGGGAGGGGAGACCCAGTACTTC. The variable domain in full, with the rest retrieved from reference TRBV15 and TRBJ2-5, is DAMVIQNPRYQVTQFGKPVTLSCSQTLNHNVMYWYQQKSSQAPKLLFHYYDKDFNNEADTPDNFQSRRPNTSFCFLDIRSPGLGDTAMYLCATSRDGWSGGGETQYFGPGTRLLVL.

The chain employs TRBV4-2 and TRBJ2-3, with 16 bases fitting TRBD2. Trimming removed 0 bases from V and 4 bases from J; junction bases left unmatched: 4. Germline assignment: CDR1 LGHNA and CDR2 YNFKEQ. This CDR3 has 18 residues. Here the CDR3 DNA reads TGTGCCAGCAGCCAAGAGGGACTAGCGGGAGGGGCCCCAGATACGCAGTATTTT. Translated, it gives CASSQEGLAGGAPDTQYF.

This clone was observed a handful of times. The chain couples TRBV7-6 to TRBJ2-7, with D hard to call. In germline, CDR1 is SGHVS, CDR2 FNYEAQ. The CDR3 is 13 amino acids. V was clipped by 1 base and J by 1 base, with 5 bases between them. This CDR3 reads CASSLGHSYEQYF. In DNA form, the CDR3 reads TGTGCCAGCAGCTTAGGACATTCCTACGAGCAGTACTTC. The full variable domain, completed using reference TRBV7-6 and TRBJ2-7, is GAGVSQSPRYKVTKRGQDVALRCDPISGHVSLYWYRQALGQGPEFLTYFNYEAQQDKSGLPNDRFSAERPEGSISTLTIQRTEQRDSAMYRCASSLGHSYEQYFGPGTRLTVT.